The T cell receptor (beta chain) described here comes from a study of shared clonotypes between healthy human individuals. Study details: Each donor's CD4 naive and CD4 memory cells filled three plates apiece, CD8 naive two, and CD8 memory one.

There are 13 residues in the CDR3. From germline, CDR1 is SGHVS and CDR2 FNYEAQ. Trimming left V 6 bases short and J 8 bases short, with 13 bases between. The assay was immunoSEQ multiplex PCR, and TCRdb's table has in-frame clones only and misses some. The sample yields some 1 million clones, under 80% seen once. V is TRBV7-6 and J is TRBJ1-4, with D possibly being TRBD1 (5 bases). Input material: memory CD4+ T cells sorted from blood. Subset of the sample: CD45RA-negative fraction. This receptor was identified in a man aged 18 to 30 in good health. This chain's CDR3 is CASRVGEGEKLFF. The DNA for the CDR3 is TGTGCCAGCAGGGTAGGGGAGGGCGAAAAACTGTTTTTT.